These T cell receptor beta chains were read from a single sample in a study of OX40 agonist ivuxolimab in advanced cancers. Produced via immunoSEQ multiplex PCR; TCRdb's table is partial and in-frame only. The sample records about 98,000 clones, around 88% being singletons. Material: CD4+ or CD8+ T cells sorted from blood, obtained in a trial of the OX40 agonist ivuxolimab. The receptors come from an adult with an advanced solid tumor such as melanoma, head and neck, liver or kidney cancer. CDR3s include the opening cysteine and the closing phenylalanine or tryptophan. Each record gives: J gene, V gene, clone size, D gene, CDR3 protein, CDR3 DNA. The D gene is left open where the match is weak. Clone size is given for some rows only: seen once, a few or many times, or a class if the clone is expanded.

TRBJ2-5 TRBV14 NA NA CASSQDVTRTQYF TGTGCCAGCAGCCAAGATGTTACCCGGACCCAGTACTTC
TRBJ1-4 TRBV5-4 NA NA CASSPGGEVVIFEKLFF TGTGCCAGCAGCCCGGGGGGCGAGGTCGTGATTTTTGAAAAACTGTTTTTT
TRBJ2-2 TRBV27 NA NA CASSLMSGELFF TGTGCCAGCAGTTTAATGTCCGGGGAGCTGTTTTTT
TRBJ1-4 TRBV6-5 NA NA CASSDTGKEKLFF TGTGCCAGCAGTGATACAGGGAAAGAAAAACTGTTTTTT
TRBJ1-3 TRBV4-1 NA NA CASSQGGTGNTIYF TGCGCCAGCAGCCAAGGAGGGACTGGAAACACCATATATTTT
TRBJ2-2 TRBV11-3 NA NA CASSPRGSSNTGELFF TGTGCCAGCAGCCCTCGGGGTTCTTCGAACACCGGGGAGCTGTTTTTT
TRBJ1-3 TRBV7-6 once NA CASSLSRTVSGNTIYF TGTGCCAGCAGCCTCAGCCGGACGGTCTCTGGAAACACCATATATTTT
TRBJ2-7 TRBV27 NA NA CASSLFRGIGAPGPREQYF TGTGCCAGCAGTTTATTTCGGGGGATTGGGGCCCCCGGCCCAAGAGAGCAGTACTTC
TRBJ2-2 TRBV18 NA TRBD1 CASSPQAGGNTGELFF TGTGCCAGCTCACCACAGGCAGGGGGCAACACCGGGGAGCTGTTTTTT
TRBJ1-2 TRBV9 NA NA CASSQTGYGYTF TGTGCCAGCAGCCAGACAGGTTATGGCTACACCTTC
TRBJ1-5 TRBV28 few NA CASSQTRGANNQPQHF TGTGCCAGCAGTCAGACACGAGGGGCCAACAATCAGCCCCAGCATTTT
TRBJ1-4 TRBV14 NA NA CASSQDWGKGEKLFF TGTGCCAGCAGCCAAGATTGGGGTAAAGGCGAAAAACTGTTTTTT
TRBJ1-2 TRBV28 once NA CASSPPPGEGGYTF TGTGCCAGCAGCCCCCCCCCGGGCGAGGGAGGCTACACCTTC
TRBJ1-5 TRBV6-1 NA NA CASSDQGYSNQPQHF TGTGCCAGCAGTGATCAGGGCTATAGCAATCAGCCCCAGCATTTT
TRBJ1-2 TRBV2 NA NA CASSIYGYTF TGTGCCAGCAGTATCTATGGCTACACCTTC
TRBJ1-2 TRBV19 NA NA CASSGVGYTF TGTGCCAGTTCAGGGGTCGGCTACACCTTC
TRBJ2-3 TRBV7-9 few NA CASSPGPFKGGSGYF TGTGCCAGCAGCCCCGGCCCCTTTAAGGGGGGCTCGGGGTATTTT
TRBJ1-2 TRBV6-5 NA NA CASSYQGGYTF TGTGCCAGCAGTTACCAAGGAGGCTACACCTTC
TRBJ1-1 TRBV5-8 NA NA CASNAPGSNTEAFF TGTGCCAGCAACGCCCCAGGGAGCAACACTGAAGCTTTCTTT
TRBJ2-3 TRBV5-1 NA NA CASGPLGGSTDTQYF TGCGCCAGCGGCCCTCTCGGTGGCAGCACAGATACGCAGTATTTT
TRBJ1-1 TRBV15 NA NA CATSPGFRGRDEAFF TGTGCCACCAGCCCAGGATTTCGGGGACGAGATGAAGCTTTCTTT
TRBJ1-4 TRBV19 NA NA CASGGDGRDEKLFF TGTGCCAGTGGTGGGGACGGACGGGATGAAAAACTGTTTTTT
TRBJ2-2 TRBV5-1 NA NA CASSLFGGSTGELFF TGCGCCAGCAGCTTGTTCGGTGGAAGCACCGGGGAGCTGTTTTTT
TRBJ1-1 TRBV7-9 NA TRBD1 CASRTGVGTEAFF TGTGCCAGCAGGACAGGGGTGGGCACTGAAGCTTTCTTT
TRBJ1-1 TRBV7-2 once NA CASSPRTENTEAFF TGTGCCAGCAGCCCCCGGACGGAGAACACTGAAGCTTTCTTT
TRBJ2-3 TRBV7-6 NA NA CASGQRRADTQYF TGTGCCAGCGGTCAGCGCAGGGCAGATACGCAGTATTTT
TRBJ2-7 TRBV9 NA NA CASSQRDTKTYEQYF TGTGCCAGCAGCCAGCGGGACACCAAAACCTACGAGCAGTACTTC
TRBJ2-2 TRBV2 few TRBD2 CASSPIGGGSYRELFF TGTGCCAGCAGTCCCATCGGGGGGGGCTCGTACAGGGAGCTGTTTTTT
TRBJ1-6 TRBV18 NA TRBD1 CASSAVGGQRGNSPLHF TGTGCCAGCTCAGCTGTAGGGGGACAGCGGGGGAATTCACCCCTCCACTTT
TRBJ2-5 TRBV19 NA NA CATRFEGQETQYF TGTGCCACCCGCTTCGAGGGACAAGAGACCCAGTACTTC
TRBJ1-1 TRBV5-1 NA NA CASSLGSLNTEAFF TGCGCCAGCAGCTTGGGCAGTTTGAACACTGAAGCTTTCTTT